A single TCR beta chain is shown here with its context. Its antigen is not known. The data originate from a study of cytomegalovirus exposure and HLA in healthy donors. Study-wide points: Rates of TCR association differed by HLA locus in a later analysis, with DRB1 highest and HLA-C lowest.

Germline CDR1 reads MDHEN; CDR2 reads SYDVKM. The CDR3 is 15 amino acids. The V segment lost 4 bases and the J segment 5 bases; nucleotides outside the gene matches: 3. PCR used 60 Vbeta primers and 13 Jbeta primers. Clones were read by immunoSEQ multiplex PCR, and TCRdb kept only the in-frame ones, dropping some. The sample records around 200,000 clones, roughly 80% being singletons. Specimen: PBMCs. This receptor was identified in a woman under 30 in good health and CMV-seronegative. J is TRBJ2-3 and V is TRBV28, with 13 nucleotides matching TRBD2. The CDR3 reads CASSSLAGGRDTQYF. The CDR3 coding sequence is TGTGCCAGCAGTTCACTAGCGGGGGGGCGAGATACGCAGTATTTT.